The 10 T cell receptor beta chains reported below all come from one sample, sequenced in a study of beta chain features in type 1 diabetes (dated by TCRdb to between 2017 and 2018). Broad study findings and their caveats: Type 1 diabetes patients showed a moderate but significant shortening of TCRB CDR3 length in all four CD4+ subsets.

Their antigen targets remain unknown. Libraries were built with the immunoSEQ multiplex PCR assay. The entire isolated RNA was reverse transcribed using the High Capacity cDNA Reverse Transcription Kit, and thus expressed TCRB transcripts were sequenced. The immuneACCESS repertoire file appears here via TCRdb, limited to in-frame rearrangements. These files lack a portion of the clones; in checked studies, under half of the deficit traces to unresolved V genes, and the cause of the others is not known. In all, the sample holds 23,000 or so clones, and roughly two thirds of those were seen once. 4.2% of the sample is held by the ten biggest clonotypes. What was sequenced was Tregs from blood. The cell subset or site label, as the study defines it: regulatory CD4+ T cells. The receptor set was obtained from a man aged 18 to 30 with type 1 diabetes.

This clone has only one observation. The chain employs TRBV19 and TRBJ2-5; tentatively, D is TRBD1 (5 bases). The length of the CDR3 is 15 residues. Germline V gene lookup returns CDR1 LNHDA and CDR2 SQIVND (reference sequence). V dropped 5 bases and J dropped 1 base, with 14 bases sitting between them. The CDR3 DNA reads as TGTGCCAGTAGTCCACGGACAAAGCGCCAAGAGACCCAGTACTTC. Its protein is CASSPRTKRQETQYF.

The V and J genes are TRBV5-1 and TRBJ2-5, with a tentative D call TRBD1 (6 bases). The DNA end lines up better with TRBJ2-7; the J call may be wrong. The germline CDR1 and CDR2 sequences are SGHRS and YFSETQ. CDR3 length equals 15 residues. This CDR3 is CASSLIRGRTYEQYF. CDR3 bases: TGCGCCAGCAGCTTGATCAGGGGAAGAACCTACGAGCAGTACTTC.

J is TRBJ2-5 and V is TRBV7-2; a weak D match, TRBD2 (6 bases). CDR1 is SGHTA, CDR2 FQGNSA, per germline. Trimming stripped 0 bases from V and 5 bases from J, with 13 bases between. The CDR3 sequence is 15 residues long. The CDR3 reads CASSLAGRGRETQYF. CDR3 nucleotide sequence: TGTGCCAGCAGCTTAGCAGGGCGGGGACGGGAGACCCAGTACTTC.

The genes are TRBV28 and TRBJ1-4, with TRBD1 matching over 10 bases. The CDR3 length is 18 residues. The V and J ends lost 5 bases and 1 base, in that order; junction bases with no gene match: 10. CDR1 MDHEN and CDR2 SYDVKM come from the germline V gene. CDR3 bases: TGTGCCAGCAGTACACCGGGACAGGGGTTCGTAACTAATGAAAAACTGTTTTTT. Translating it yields CASSTPGQGFVTNEKLFF. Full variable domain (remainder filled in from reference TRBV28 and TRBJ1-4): DVKVTQSSRYLVKRTGEKVFLECVQDMDHENMFWYRQDPGLGLRLIYFSYDVKMKEKGDIPEGYSVSREKKERFSLILESASTNQTSMYLCASSTPGQGFVTNEKLFFGSGTQLSVL.

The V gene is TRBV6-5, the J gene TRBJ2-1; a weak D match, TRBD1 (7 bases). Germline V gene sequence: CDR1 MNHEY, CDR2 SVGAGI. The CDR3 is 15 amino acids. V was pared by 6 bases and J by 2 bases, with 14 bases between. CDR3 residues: CASREQGTPYNEQFF. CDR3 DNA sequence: TGTGCCAGCAGAGAACAGGGGACTCCCTACAATGAGCAGTTCTTC.

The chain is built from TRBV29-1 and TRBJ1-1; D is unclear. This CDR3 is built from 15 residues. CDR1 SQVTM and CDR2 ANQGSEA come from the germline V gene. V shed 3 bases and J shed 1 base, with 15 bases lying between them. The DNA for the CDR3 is TGCAGCGTTGACAGTCTCCTTCGGGAGAACACTGAAGCTTTCTTT. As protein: CSVDSLLRENTEAFF. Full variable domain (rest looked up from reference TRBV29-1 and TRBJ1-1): SAVISQKPSRDICQRGTSLTIQCQVDSQVTMMFWYRQQPGQSLTLIATANQGSEATYESGFVIDKFPISRPNLTFSTLTVSNMSPEDSSIYLCSVDSLLRENTEAFFGQGTRLTVV.

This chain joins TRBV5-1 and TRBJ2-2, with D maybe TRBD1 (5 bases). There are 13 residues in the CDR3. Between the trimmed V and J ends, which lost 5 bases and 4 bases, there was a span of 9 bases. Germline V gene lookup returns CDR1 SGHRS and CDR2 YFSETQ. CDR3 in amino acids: CASSEQGTGELFF. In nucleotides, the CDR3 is TGCGCCAGCAGTGAGCAGGGCACCGGGGAGCTGTTTTTT.

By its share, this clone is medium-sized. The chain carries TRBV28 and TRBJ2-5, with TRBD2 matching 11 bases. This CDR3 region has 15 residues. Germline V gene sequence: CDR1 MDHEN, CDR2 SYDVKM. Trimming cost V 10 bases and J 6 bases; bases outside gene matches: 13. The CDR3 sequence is CATETIAGGPQTQYF. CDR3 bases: TGTGCCACCGAGACAATAGCGGGGGGGCCGCAGACCCAGTACTTC.

The CDR3: CASSFQTAGGYTF. CDR3 DNA sequence: TGTGCCAGCAGTTTTCAGACAGCGGGTGGCTACACCTTC. The rearrangement joins TRBV28 to TRBJ1-2; D is possibly TRBD1 (5 bases). Trimming removed 3 bases at V and 7 bases at J, with 12 bases between. This CDR3 contains 13 residues. CDR1 and CDR2 (germline): MDHEN, SYDVKM.

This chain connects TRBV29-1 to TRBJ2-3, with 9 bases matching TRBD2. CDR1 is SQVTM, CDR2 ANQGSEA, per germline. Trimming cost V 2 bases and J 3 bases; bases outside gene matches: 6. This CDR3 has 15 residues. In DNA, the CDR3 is TGCAGCGTTGAACGGGGGCTAGCGGGAACAGATACGCAGTATTTT. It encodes CSVERGLAGTDTQYF.